The clone carrying this TCR beta chain appeared many times. Its specificity is unknown. Researchers built TCR beta libraries using quantitative 5'-RACE with molecular barcodes. Via MiXCR, TCRdb re-called the 5' RACE reads, giving one row per CDR3 protein. The sample shows about 160,000 distinct CDR3 sequences, approximately 20% of them seen only once. This record comes from a study of CD8 T cells in ankylosing spondylitis. Study-level points and caveats: There was reportedly significant enrichment of clones that were disease-linked in matched ankylosing spondylitis synovial fluid.

Germline values: CDR1 MNHEY, CDR2 SMNVEV (reference sequence). The CDR3 runs 15 residues. Trimming removed 3 bases from V and 7 bases from J; junction bases left unmatched: 7. The chain links TRBV27 to TRBJ2-1; TRBD2 aligns across 9 bases. The TCR comes from a male donor with ankylosing spondylitis or in good health (not recorded which). Specimen: blood, either unsorted or a sorted T cell fraction (not recorded which). The CDR3 reads CASSLEGLAGNEQFF. Written as DNA, the CDR3 is TGTGCCAGCAGTTTGGAGGGACTAGCTGGGAATGAGCAGTTCTTC.